These 13 T cell receptor beta chains share one sample of origin, sequenced in a study of PD-L1 blockade in urothelial cancer. The repertoire was sequenced with immunoSEQ multiplex PCR; TCRdb's copy has only in-frame clones and lacks some. The table lists tens of thousands of clones, approximately 84% of them singletons. As to time point: pretreatment peripheral blood. The sequenced sample was PBMCs, obtained around atezolizumab (anti-PD-L1) treatment. Receptors were obtained from a man aged 55-75 years with urothelial cancer.

The chain joins TRBV27 to TRBJ2-7; 7 bases map to TRBD1. The V gene's germline CDR1 is MNHEY and CDR2 SMNVEV (reference sequence). This CDR3 contains 14 residues. V lost 6 bases and J lost 2; bases outside the gene matches: 7. The CDR3 spells CASRKKGQPYEQYF. The CDR3 DNA sequence: TGTGCCAGCAGAAAAAAGGGACAGCCCTACGAGCAGTACTTC.

This rearrangement joins TRBV7-8 to TRBJ2-1; 11 bases match TRBD2. Germline V lookup: CDR1 SGHVS, CDR2 FQNEAQ. V gave up 1 base and J gave up 7 bases; unmatched junction bases: 6. CDR3 length: 16 amino acids. CDR3 nucleotide sequence: TGTGCCAGCAGCTTAGGGCTAGCGGGGGGAGATAATGAGCAGTTCTTC. It specifies CASSLGLAGGDNEQFF.

The chain couples TRBV6-1 to TRBJ2-3, with D perhaps matching TRBD2 (7 bases). The CDR3 length is 15 residues. Germline V lookup: CDR1 MNHNS, CDR2 SASEGT. Trimming removed 2 bases from V and 2 bases from J, with 11 bases in between. The DNA for the CDR3 is TGTGCCAGCAGTGAACGGGGGGCGCCCACAGATACGCAGTATTTT. Protein sequence: CASSERGAPTDTQYF.

V gene TRBV2 combines with J gene TRBJ1-6, with 8 bases identical to TRBD1. Germline values: CDR1 SNHLY, CDR2 FYNNEI. Germline trimming cut 6 bases from V and 3 bases from J; bases unmatched to any gene: 4. CDR3 length: 15 amino acids. The CDR3 region has the DNA TGTGCCAGCAGCCCTACAGGGGGCTATAATTCACCCCTCCACTTT. Protein sequence: CASSPTGGYNSPLHF.

For the CDR3, the DNA is TGTGCCAGCAGCGTAGCTCCACAGGGGGAGACAGATACGCAGTATTTT. Translated, it gives CASSVAPQGETDTQYF. This chain links TRBV9 with TRBJ2-3; 8 bases map to TRBD1. Losses at the gene ends were 0 bases for V and 3 bases for J; bases not matched to a gene: 6. The germline gives CDR1 SGDLS, CDR2 YYNGEE. The CDR3 has 16 residues.

To note about this clone: In the same sample, other DNA sequences code for this CDR3. The chain carries TRBV19 and TRBJ1-2; no reliable D call. CDR1 and CDR2 from the germline V gene are LNHDA and SQIVND (reference sequence). V lost 1 base, J lost 0 bases, and 9 bases lay in between. This CDR3 comprises 15 residues. The CDR3 DNA is TGTGCCAGTAGTATAGTGGCAGAAGCTAACTATGGCTACACCTTC. This gives the protein CASSIVAEANYGYTF.

V is TRBV27 and J is TRBJ1-4, with D perhaps matching TRBD1 (5 bases). This CDR3 contains 16 residues. Germline lookup yields CDR1 MNHEY and CDR2 SMNVEV (reference sequence). Trimming pared 4 bases from V and 2 bases from J, leaving 14 bases between. The CDR3 DNA reads as TGTGCCAGCAGTTCCGGGGGAAGGACGACTAATGAAAAACTGTTTTTT. Its protein is CASSSGGRTTNEKLFF.

On this clone: This CDR3 is also generated by other DNA sequences in the sample. The genes are TRBV11-2 and TRBJ2-2; tentative D call: TRBD1 (7 bases). Germline CDR1 is SGHAT and CDR2 is FQNNGV. V lost 5 bases and J 5 bases, leaving 15 bases between the germline ends. This CDR3 is built from 15 residues. Here the CDR3 reads CASSPNRGGTGELFF. CDR3 DNA: TGTGCCAGCAGCCCGAACAGGGGAGGAACCGGGGAGCTGTTTTTT.

This clone was observed a single time. This chain uses TRBV6-1 with TRBJ2-7; a possible D gene is TRBD1 (6 bases). CDR3 length equals 17 residues. Between the trimmed V and J ends, which lost 1 base and 3 bases, there was a span of 19 bases. The germline V gene has CDR1 MNHNS and CDR2 SASEGT. CDR3 bases: TGTGCCAGCAGTGAAGTAGGGACAAGAAAAATCGACTACGAGCAGTACTTC. Its protein is CASSEVGTRKIDYEQYF.

In its sample, this clone was seen a few times. A far larger clone lies a single base away; this is likely a read error. The V gene is TRBV15, the J gene TRBJ1-4; 11 bases map to TRBD1. The CDR3 spans 14 residues. The V segment lost 8 bases and the J segment 9 bases; nucleotides outside the gene matches: 8. The germline CDR1 and CDR2 sequences are LNHNV and YYDKDF (reference sequence). The CDR3 region is CATSPGQGEQKLFF. CDR3 bases: TGTGCCACCTCCCCGGGACAGGGGGAACAAAAACTGTTTTTT.

In nucleotides, the CDR3 is TGTGCCAGCAGTTACGAAAAGCGGGCTGAAGCTTTCTTT. Residues: CASSYEKRAEAFF. The rearrangement uses TRBV6-6 and TRBJ1-1; D ambiguous. The germline V gene has CDR1 MNHNY and CDR2 SVGAGI (reference sequence). The V and J ends lost 2 bases and 6 bases respectively, with 10 bases between them. The CDR3 covers 13 residues.

The J gene is TRBJ1-2, the V gene TRBV23-1; D gene uncertain. TRBV23-1 is an ORF, and what it does is uncertain. V lost 6 bases and J lost 3, with 20 bases in between. This CDR3 is built from 16 residues. CDR3 loop: CASSLNDGTRDYGYTF. DNA for the CDR3: TGCGCCAGCAGCCTGAATGACGGAACTCGGGACTATGGCTACACCTTC.

V is TRBV19 and J is TRBJ2-2, with D unresolved. This CDR3 spans 16 amino acids. CDR1 and CDR2 from the germline V gene are LNHDA and SQIVND (reference sequence). Trimming pared 0 bases from V and 6 bases from J, leaving 14 bases between. The CDR3 loop reads CASSIDWSRWAGELFF. CDR3 bases: TGTGCCAGTAGTATAGATTGGTCCAGGTGGGCCGGGGAGCTGTTTTTT.